The 15 T cell receptor beta chains below were found in one sample sequenced in a study of OX40 agonist ivuxolimab in advanced cancers. This table comes from immunoSEQ multiplex PCR, and its TCRdb copy is limited to in-frame clones, with some not included. The data contain nearly 110,000 clones, approximately 89% of them singletons. The sequencing used CD4+ or CD8+ T cells sorted from blood, collected in a trial of the OX40 agonist ivuxolimab. The receptor set was obtained from an adult with an advanced solid tumor such as melanoma, head and neck, liver or kidney cancer.

J is TRBJ2-2 and V is TRBV5-4; possible D gene TRBD2, 6 bases. The germline V gene encodes CDR1 SGHNT and CDR2 YYREEE (reference sequence). V lost 0 bases and J 6 bases, leaving 9 bases between the germline ends. This CDR3 contains 14 residues. CDR3 residues: CASSLVGSAGELFF. CDR3 sequence (DNA): TGTGCCAGCAGCTTGGTCGGGAGTGCCGGGGAGCTGTTTTTT.

This clone occurred once. The gene calls are TRBV19 and TRBJ2-5; no clear D gene. In germline, CDR1 is LNHDA, CDR2 SQIVND (reference sequence). V shed 0 bases and J shed 2 bases, with 1 base lying between them. This CDR3 contains 12 residues. The DNA of the CDR3 is TGTGCCAGTAGTATAGAACAAGAGACCCAGTACTTC. As protein: CASSIEQETQYF.

The rearrangement links TRBV7-2 to TRBJ2-5; D is unresolved. Germline assignment: CDR1 SGHTA and CDR2 FQGNSA. Deletions cut 5 bases from V and 5 bases from J, with 15 bases between. This CDR3 contains 14 residues. In DNA form, the CDR3 reads TGTGCCAGCAGCCGGCCTGGTAGGTTGGAGACCCAGTACTTC. It encodes CASSRPGRLETQYF.

This chain joins TRBV4-1 and TRBJ1-5, with a weak D call TRBD1 (6 bases). V was shortened by 4 bases and J by 4 bases, with 17 bases between the two germline ends. Germline V gene data show CDR1 as MGHRA and CDR2 as YSYEKL. The CDR3 runs to 16 residues. The CDR3 is CASSRVQGIGNQPQHF. The CDR3 DNA reads TGCGCCAGCAGCCGGGTCCAGGGGATTGGGAATCAGCCCCAGCATTTT.

CDR3 loop: CASSEQASEQYF. The CDR3 coding sequence is TGTGCCAGTAGTGAGCAGGCTTCCGAGCAGTACTTC. V gene TRBV19 combines with J gene TRBJ2-7; D ambiguous. There are 12 residues in the CDR3. Trimming took off 5 bases at V and 6 bases at J, with 11 bases between the two ends. Germline V CDR1 and CDR2: LNHDA, SQIVND (reference sequence).

V and J are TRBV19 and TRBJ2-6; D might be TRBD1 (5 bases). CDR3 length: 18 residues. Germline lookup yields CDR1 LNHDA and CDR2 SQIVND (reference sequence). Trimming removed 0 bases from V and 0 bases from J, with 12 bases in between. The chain's CDR3 is CASSIDQGSLSGANVLTF. Written as DNA, the CDR3 is TGTGCCAGTAGTATAGACCAGGGTAGCCTCTCTGGGGCCAACGTCCTGACTTTC.

The chain joins TRBV27 to TRBJ1-1; D might be TRBD1 (5 bases). The CDR3 extends over 14 amino acids. Germline V lookup: CDR1 MNHEY, CDR2 SMNVEV (reference sequence). The V end was cut by 7 bases, the J end by 1 base, with 13 bases between. CDR3 residues: CASKNGAGNTEAFF. The DNA of the CDR3 is TGTGCCAGCAAAAATGGGGCTGGGAACACTGAAGCTTTCTTT.

This chain connects TRBV2 to TRBJ2-5; D possibly corresponds to TRBD2 (6 bases). With the DNA end fitting TRBJ2-7 better, the J assignment may be wrong. The CDR3 totals 13 residues. Germline CDR1 and CDR2: SNHLY and FYNNEI. This chain's CDR3 is CASSEGRAREQYF. The CDR3 DNA reads TGTGCCAGCAGTGAAGGGAGGGCGCGCGAGCAGTACTTC.

The chain links TRBV9 to TRBJ2-7; 7 bases match TRBD2. V trimming: 4 bases; J trimming: 0 bases; junction bases outside the gene matches: 7. The CDR3 extends over 15 amino acids. Germline CDR1 is SGDLS and CDR2 is YYNGEE. The CDR3, as DNA: TGTGCCAGCAGCCCTAGCGGTCTCAGCTCCTACGAGCAGTACTTC. Its translation: CASSPSGLSSYEQYF.

DNA of the CDR3: TGCGCCAGCAGCTTAAGACCCGCCGCAATTACAGATACGCAGTATTTT. It translates to CASSLRPAAITDTQYF. This chain links TRBV5-1 with TRBJ2-3; D call uncertain. The CDR3 has 16 residues. Germline values: CDR1 SGHRS, CDR2 YFSETQ. Trimming shortened V by 2 bases and J by 3 bases, and 16 bases separated the two germline ends. Full variable domain (outside the CDR3, taken from reference TRBV5-1 and TRBJ2-3): KAGVTQTPRYLIKTRGQQVTLSCSPISGHRSVSWYQQTPGQGLQFLFEYFSETQRNKGNFPGRFSGRQFSNSRSEMNVSTLELGDSALYLCASSLRPAAITDTQYFGPGTRLTVL.

This chain links TRBV6-5 with TRBJ2-1; 7 nucleotides agree with TRBD2. The CDR3 covers 14 residues. Looked up from germline, CDR1 is MNHEY and CDR2 is SVGAGI. The V segment lost 6 bases and the J segment 10 bases; nucleotides outside the gene matches: 12. The CDR3 DNA sequence: TGTGCCAGCAGCTCGGGACTATTTGCGGAGGAGCAGTTCTTC. Residues: CASSSGLFAEEQFF.

The chain recombines TRBV5-4 with TRBJ2-3, with 12 bases that match TRBD2. Germline CDR1 and CDR2: SGHNT and YYREEE (reference sequence). V trimming: 0 bases; J trimming: 0 bases; junction bases outside the gene matches: 5. The CDR3 is 18 amino acids. The CDR3 loop reads CASSLGTSGGTSTDTQYF. CDR3 coding DNA: TGTGCCAGCAGCTTGGGTACTAGCGGGGGGACTAGCACAGATACGCAGTATTTT.

The chain is built from TRBV25-1 and TRBJ1-1; a weak D match, TRBD1 (5 bases). Germline V lookup: CDR1 MGHDK, CDR2 SYGVNS. V was clipped by 2 bases and J by 5 bases, with 15 bases between them. The CDR3 is 15 residues long. CDR3 sequence reads: CASSESWGRVTEAFF. The CDR3 DNA is TGTGCCAGCAGTGAAAGCTGGGGCAGGGTTACTGAAGCTTTCTTT.

The rearrangement links TRBV19 to TRBJ1-1; D not resolved. V was shortened by 5 bases and J by 5 bases, with 12 bases between the two germline ends. This CDR3 comprises 13 residues. Germline CDR1 reads LNHDA; CDR2 reads SQIVND (reference sequence). CDR3 nucleotide sequence: TGTGCCAGTAGTGACCTAACACCGACTGAAGCTTTCTTT. Amino acids: CASSDLTPTEAFF.

On this clone itself: The sample carries other DNA sequences with the same CDR3. The chain joins TRBV18 to TRBJ1-5; weak D call: TRBD1 (5 bases). Germline lookup yields CDR1 KGHSH and CDR2 LQKENI. The V and J ends lost 0 bases and 2 bases respectively, with 8 bases between them. There are 15 residues in the CDR3. CDR3 loop: CASSPPGQGNQPQHF. The CDR3 DNA follows: TGTGCCAGCTCACCACCGGGGCAGGGCAATCAGCCCCAGCATTTT.